These 16 T cell receptor beta chains were sequenced from one sample in a study of cytomegalovirus exposure and HLA in healthy donors. Use of 60 Vbeta and 13 Jbeta primers characterized the PCR. Data came from immunoSEQ multiplex PCR; TCRdb stores just in-frame clones and leaves some out. The sample has approximately 190,000 clones, about 86% seen once; the top ten hold roughly 1.7%. The sequencing input was PBMCs. These receptors were collected from a man aged 40-50 years in good health and CMV-seropositive.

The rearrangement uses TRBV11-2 and TRBJ1-1; tentatively, D is TRBD1 (5 bases). The CDR3 consists of 14 residues. V lost 5 bases to trimming and J lost 1 base, with 11 bases between them. Per germline, CDR1 SGHAT and CDR2 FQNNGV. CDR3: CASSAQGPNTEAFF. Here the CDR3 DNA reads TGTGCCAGCAGCGCGCAGGGTCCGAACACTGAAGCTTTCTTT.

V and J are TRBV7-2 and TRBJ2-3; D is undetermined. This CDR3 region has 14 residues. The germline V and J ends were trimmed by 1 base and 2 bases, with 7 bases remaining between them. Germline assignment: CDR1 SGHTA and CDR2 FQGNSA. The CDR3 DNA reads as TGTGCCAGCAGCTTAGACCGGGTCACAGATACGCAGTATTTT. Translating it yields CASSLDRVTDTQYF.

The chain carries TRBV18 and TRBJ2-1, with 7 positions matching TRBD2. The V segment lost 6 bases and the J segment 3 bases; nucleotides outside the gene matches: 14. The CDR3 extends over 17 amino acids. Looked up from germline, CDR1 is KGHSH and CDR2 is LQKENI. The CDR3: CASSPIFSGSGYNEQFF. CDR3 bases: TGTGCCAGCTCTCCCATCTTTAGCGGGTCCGGCTACAATGAGCAGTTCTTC.

This clone was observed a single time. This chain joins TRBV5-1 and TRBJ2-1; 7 nucleotides agree with TRBD2. From germline, CDR1 is SGHRS and CDR2 YFSETQ. CDR3 length: 16 residues. Trimming at V came to 5 bases and at J to 4 bases, leaving 12 bases not matched to a gene. CDR3 sequence: CASSLSGNYQYNEQFF. CDR3 bases: TGCGCCAGCAGTCTCAGCGGGAACTACCAATACAATGAGCAGTTCTTC.

This clone was detected a few times. The gene calls are TRBV18 and TRBJ2-3, with 7 bases lining up with TRBD1. Trimming at V came to 3 bases and at J to 4 bases, leaving 13 bases not matched to a gene. The CDR3 spans 17 residues. Germline CDR1 reads KGHSH; CDR2 reads LQKENI. The CDR3 region has the DNA TGTGCCAGCTCACCCGGGGCGGACAGGATCGTATCAGATACGCAGTATTTT. It encodes CASSPGADRIVSDTQYF.

The genes are TRBV5-1 and TRBJ1-3, with 7 bases identical to TRBD1. The CDR3 contains 16 residues. Per the germline V gene, CDR1 is SGHRS and CDR2 is YFSETQ. With V trimmed by 0 bases and J by 4 bases, 7 bases remained unmatched. For the CDR3, the DNA is TGCGCCAGCAGCTTGGTAGAGGGGGCAGCGGGAAACACCATATATTTT. Residues: CASSLVEGAAGNTIYF.

The J gene is TRBJ2-7, the V gene TRBV15, with 10 bases matching TRBD1. V was pared by 3 bases and J by 5 bases, with 7 bases of the junction left unmatched. Germline lookup yields CDR1 LNHNV and CDR2 YYDKDF (reference sequence). The CDR3 has 15 residues. The CDR3 reads CATSRGTGEPDEQYF. The CDR3 bases are TGTGCCACCAGCAGGGGGACAGGGGAGCCCGACGAGCAGTACTTC.

The gene calls are TRBV5-1 and TRBJ1-2; perhaps TRBD1 as D (6 bases). This CDR3 is built from 14 residues. Germline V gene lookup returns CDR1 SGHRS and CDR2 YFSETQ. V gave up 0 bases and J gave up 6 bases, with 12 bases separating them. The CDR3 spells CASSLARGFDGYTF. In DNA form, the CDR3 reads TGCGCCAGCAGCTTGGCCAGGGGCTTTGATGGCTACACCTTC.

The chain links TRBV14 to TRBJ2-7; 7 nucleotides match TRBD2. The CDR3 runs 15 residues. Germline V gene lookup returns CDR1 SGHDN and CDR2 FVKESK. V lost 1 base to trimming and J lost 3 bases; unmatched junction nucleotides: 6. The CDR3 coding sequence is TGTGCCAGCAGCCAAGTAAGGGGAGGGTTCTACGAGCAGTACTTC. This sequence encodes CASSQVRGGFYEQYF. The whole variable domain, filled in from reference TRBV14 and TRBJ2-7, reads EAGVTQFPSHSVIEKGQTVTLRCDPISGHDNLYWYRRVMGKEIKFLLHFVKESKQDESGMPNNRFLAERTGGTYSTLKVQPAELEDSGVYFCASSQVRGGFYEQYFGPGTRLTVT.

The chain has TRBV28 and TRBJ2-5, with 8 positions matching TRBD1. CDR1 and CDR2 from the germline V gene are MDHEN and SYDVKM. Losses at the gene ends were 5 bases for V and 3 bases for J; bases not matched to a gene: 5. The CDR3 sequence is 14 residues long. CDR3 residues: CASSPPDREETQYF. The CDR3 DNA is TGTGCCAGCAGTCCACCGGACAGGGAAGAGACCCAGTACTTC.

J is TRBJ2-7 and V is TRBV18; TRBD2 matches 11 bases. The length of the CDR3 is 16 residues. Germline V gene sequence: CDR1 KGHSH, CDR2 LQKENI. J gave up 4 bases and V 1 base, and 6 bases lay outside the gene matches. CDR3 bases: TGTGCCAGCTCACCACTTCCCGGGACTAGCGGTTACGAGCAGTACTTC. Its translation: CASSPLPGTSGYEQYF.

This clone came up a few times. The chain carries TRBV7-9 and TRBJ2-2; TRBD1 matches 12 bases. CDR1 SEHNR and CDR2 FQNEAQ come from the germline V gene (reference sequence). The junction had 3 bases not matched to a gene; V was cut back by 3 bases and J by 7 bases. The length of the CDR3 is 15 residues. CDR3 loop: CASSLGQGAHGELFF. Here the CDR3 DNA reads TGTGCCAGCAGCTTGGGACAGGGGGCTCACGGGGAGCTGTTTTTT.

In nucleotides, the CDR3 is TGCGCCAGCAGCCAACTACTGTACAATGAGCAGTTCTTC. As protein: CASSQLLYNEQFF. The chain employs TRBV5-1 and TRBJ2-1, with unresolved D. Germline CDR1 reads SGHRS; CDR2 reads YFSETQ. Trimming left V 4 bases short and J 4 bases short, with 9 bases between. The CDR3 covers 13 residues.

The genes are TRBV10-3 and TRBJ2-7; TRBD2 is a possible D gene (5 bases). Germline-derived CDR1 and CDR2 are ENHRY and SYGVKD. CDR3 size: 13 residues. Trimming removed 4 bases from V and 7 bases from J, with 14 bases in between. This CDR3 is CAISVRPGGEQYF. CDR3 sequence (DNA): TGTGCCATCAGTGTTCGACCAGGCGGGGAGCAGTACTTC.

A few counts support this clone. The chain combines TRBV4-1 with TRBJ1-1; 7 bases fit TRBD1. V dropped 2 bases and J dropped 6; count of bases not matched to a gene: 3. Germline V gene sequence: CDR1 MGHRA, CDR2 YSYEKL. This CDR3 is built from 13 residues. The chain's CDR3 is CASSQRQGSEAFF. Written as DNA, the CDR3 is TGCGCCAGCAGCCAACGACAGGGTTCTGAAGCTTTCTTT.

The chain is built from TRBV6-5 and TRBJ2-7; D is perhaps TRBD1 (6 bases). The CDR3 extends over 15 amino acids. Germline V gene sequence: CDR1 MNHEY, CDR2 SVGAGI. V lost 0 bases and J lost 6, with 15 bases in between. CDR3 sequence reads: CASSYSPAHRAEQYF. DNA of the CDR3: TGTGCCAGCAGTTACTCGCCCGCTCACAGGGCCGAGCAGTACTTC.